The 4 T cell receptor beta chains below were found in one sample sequenced in a study of blood T cell repertoires in COVID-19. Data came from immunoSEQ multiplex PCR; TCRdb stores just in-frame clones and leaves some out. The table has a few hundred thousand clones, approximately 86% seen once. Sequenced sample: peripheral blood. The receptors originated from an older woman with COVID-19, enrolled during active disease.

The CDR3 region has the DNA TGTGCCACCAGTGATTCGAGCCGTTCCGGGACAGGAAAAGGGGAAAAACTGTTTTTT. Translation: CATSDSSRSGTGKGEKLFF. The chain carries TRBV24-1 and TRBJ1-4; 8 bases agree with TRBD1. The CDR3 runs to 19 residues. The V gene end was trimmed by 2 bases and the J gene end by 8 bases; junction bases not matched to a gene: 18. Germline CDR1 is KGHDR and CDR2 is SFDVKD.

This clone was observed a few times. The J gene is TRBJ1-5, the V gene TRBV1. TRBV1 is shown as a pseudogene. This CDR3 spans 16 amino acids. The CDR3: CTSSQARAERNQPQHF. CDR3 coding DNA: TGCACCAGCAGCCAAGCGCGGGCCGAACGCAATCAGCCCCAGCATTTT.

This chain connects TRBV5-1 to TRBJ2-5; 8 nucleotides agree with TRBD2. CDR1 is SGHRS and CDR2 is YFSETQ in the germline V gene. J was trimmed by 2 bases and V by 6 bases; bases with no gene match: 3. The CDR3 runs to 13 residues. CDR3 sequence (DNA): TGCGCCAGCACTATAGCGGGACAAGAGACCCAGTACTTC. Translated, it gives CASTIAGQETQYF. The full variable domain, its missing parts supplied by reference TRBV5-1 and TRBJ2-5, is KAGVTQTPRYLIKTRGQQVTLSCSPISGHRSVSWYQQTPGQGLQFLFEYFSETQRNKGNFPGRFSGRQFSNSRSEMNVSTLELGDSALYLCASTIAGQETQYFGPGTRLLVL.

This clone appeared a few times. The chain joins TRBV24-1 to TRBJ2-5, with TRBD2 matching over 9 bases. The CDR3 is 15 amino acids. The V gene end was trimmed by 4 bases and the J gene end by 4 bases; junction bases not matched to a gene: 6. Germline V gives CDR1 KGHDR, CDR2 SFDVKD. CDR3 residues: CATSESGTSSETQYF. CDR3 nucleotides: TGTGCCACCAGTGAGTCCGGGACTAGCTCAGAGACCCAGTACTTC.